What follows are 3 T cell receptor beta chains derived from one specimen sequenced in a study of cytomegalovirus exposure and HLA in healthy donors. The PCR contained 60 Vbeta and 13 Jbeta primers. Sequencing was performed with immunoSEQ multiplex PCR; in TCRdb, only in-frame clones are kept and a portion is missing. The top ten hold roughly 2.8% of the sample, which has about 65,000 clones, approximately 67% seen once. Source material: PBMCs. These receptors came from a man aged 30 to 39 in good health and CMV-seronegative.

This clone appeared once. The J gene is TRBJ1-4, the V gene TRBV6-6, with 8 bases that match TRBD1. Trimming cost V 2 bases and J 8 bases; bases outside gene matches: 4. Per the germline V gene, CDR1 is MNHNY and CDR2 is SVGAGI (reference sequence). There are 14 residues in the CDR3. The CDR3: CASSYGQGGEKLFF. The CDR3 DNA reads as TGTGCCAGCAGTTACGGACAGGGCGGGGAAAAACTGTTTTTT.

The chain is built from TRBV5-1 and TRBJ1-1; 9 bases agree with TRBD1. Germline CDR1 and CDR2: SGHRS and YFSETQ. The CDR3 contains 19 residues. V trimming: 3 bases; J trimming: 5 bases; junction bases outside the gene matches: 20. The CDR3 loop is CASSSGVFGQGRLGTEAFF. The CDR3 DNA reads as TGCGCCAGCAGCTCGGGGGTGTTTGGACAGGGGAGGTTGGGGACTGAAGCTTTCTTT.

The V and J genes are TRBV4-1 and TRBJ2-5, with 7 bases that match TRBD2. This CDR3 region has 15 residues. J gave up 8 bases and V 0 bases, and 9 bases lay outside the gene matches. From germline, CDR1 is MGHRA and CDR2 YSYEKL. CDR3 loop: CASSQDGDQRGTQYF. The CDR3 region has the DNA TGCGCCAGCAGCCAAGATGGGGACCAGCGGGGAACCCAGTACTTC.